This TCR beta chain was captured by sequencing in a study of CD8 T cells in Susac syndrome. When the RNA was reverse transcribed, random hexamers were used with an input of roughly 0.45 to 1 ug. TCRdb reprocessed the immunoSEQ multiplex PCR reads with MiXCR, giving one entry per CDR3 protein. The repertoire consists of under 200,000 distinct CDR3 sequences, with 90% to 95% occurring once and the leading ten covering about 0.13%. This CDR3 contains 16 residues. Germline V gene lookup returns CDR1 SGDLS and CDR2 YYNGEE. The ends lost 4 bases at V and 5 bases at J; junction bases unmatched: 9. The sample consisted of CD4+ T cells from PBMCs. This clonotype originated in a human donor in good health. The genes are TRBV9 and TRBJ1-6, with 7 bases lining up with TRBD1. CDR3 amino acids: CASSRAGGTDNSPLHF. DNA of the CDR3: TGTGCCAGCAGCCGGGCAGGGGGGACCGATAATTCACCCCTCCACTTT.